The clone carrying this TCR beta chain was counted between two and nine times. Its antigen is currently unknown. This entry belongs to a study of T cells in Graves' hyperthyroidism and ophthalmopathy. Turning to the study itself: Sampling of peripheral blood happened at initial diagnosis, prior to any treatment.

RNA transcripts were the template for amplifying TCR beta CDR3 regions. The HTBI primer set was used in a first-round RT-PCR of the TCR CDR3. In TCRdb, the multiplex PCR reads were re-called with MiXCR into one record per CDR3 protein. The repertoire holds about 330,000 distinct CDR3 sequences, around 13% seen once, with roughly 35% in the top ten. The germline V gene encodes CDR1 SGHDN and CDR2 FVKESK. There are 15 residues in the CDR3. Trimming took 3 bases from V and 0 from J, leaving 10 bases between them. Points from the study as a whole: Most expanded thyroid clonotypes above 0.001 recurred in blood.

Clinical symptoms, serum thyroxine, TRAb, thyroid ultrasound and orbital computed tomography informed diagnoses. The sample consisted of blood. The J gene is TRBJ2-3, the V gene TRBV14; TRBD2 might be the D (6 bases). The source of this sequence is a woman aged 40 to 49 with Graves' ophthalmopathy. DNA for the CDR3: TGTGCCAGCAGCCATGGGGGAGGCAGCACAGATACGCAGTATTTT. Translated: CASSHGGGSTDTQYF.